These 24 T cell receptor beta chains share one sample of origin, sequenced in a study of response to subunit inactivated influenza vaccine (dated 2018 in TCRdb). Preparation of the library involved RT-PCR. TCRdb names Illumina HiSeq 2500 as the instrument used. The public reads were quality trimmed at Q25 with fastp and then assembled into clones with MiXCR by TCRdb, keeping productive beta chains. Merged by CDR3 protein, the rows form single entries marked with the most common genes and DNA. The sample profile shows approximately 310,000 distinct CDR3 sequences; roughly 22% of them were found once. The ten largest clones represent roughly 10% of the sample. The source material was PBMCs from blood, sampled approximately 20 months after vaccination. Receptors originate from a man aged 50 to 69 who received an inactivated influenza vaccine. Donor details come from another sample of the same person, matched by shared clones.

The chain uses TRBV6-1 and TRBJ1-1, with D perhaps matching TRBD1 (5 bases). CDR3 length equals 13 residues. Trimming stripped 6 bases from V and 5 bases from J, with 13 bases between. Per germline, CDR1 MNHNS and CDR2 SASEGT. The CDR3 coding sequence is TGTGCCAGCAGCCCAGGGCCCCGGACTGAAGCTTTCTTT. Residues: CASSPGPRTEAFF.

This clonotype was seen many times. CDR3 sequence (DNA): TGTGCCAGCAGCCAAGCGGGAGCGTCCTACAATGAGCAGTTCTTC. Translating gives CASSQAGASYNEQFF. The genes are TRBV12-3 or TRBV12-4 and TRBJ2-1; 8 bases line up with TRBD2. CDR3 length: 15 residues. Trimming removed 6 bases from V and 1 base from J; junction bases left unmatched: 5.

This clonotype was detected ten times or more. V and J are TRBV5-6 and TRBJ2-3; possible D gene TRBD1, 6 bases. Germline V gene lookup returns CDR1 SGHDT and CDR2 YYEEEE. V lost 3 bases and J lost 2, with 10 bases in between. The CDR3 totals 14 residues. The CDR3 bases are TGTGCCAGCAGCTGGTGGGACAACACAGATACGCAGTATTTT. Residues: CASSWWDNTDTQYF.

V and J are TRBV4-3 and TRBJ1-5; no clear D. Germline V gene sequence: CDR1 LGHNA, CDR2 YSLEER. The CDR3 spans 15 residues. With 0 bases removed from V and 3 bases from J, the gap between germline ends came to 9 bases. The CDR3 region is CASSQDRNINQPQHF. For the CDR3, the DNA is TGCGCCAGCAGCCAAGACAGGAATATCAATCAGCCCCAGCATTTT.

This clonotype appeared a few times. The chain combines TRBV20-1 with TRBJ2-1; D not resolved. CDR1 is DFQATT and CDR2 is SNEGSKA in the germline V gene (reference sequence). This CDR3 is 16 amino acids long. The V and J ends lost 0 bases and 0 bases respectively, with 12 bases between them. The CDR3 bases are TGCAGTGCTAGAGATACGGAAATGAGCTCCTACAATGAGCAGTTCTTC. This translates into CSARDTEMSSYNEQFF.

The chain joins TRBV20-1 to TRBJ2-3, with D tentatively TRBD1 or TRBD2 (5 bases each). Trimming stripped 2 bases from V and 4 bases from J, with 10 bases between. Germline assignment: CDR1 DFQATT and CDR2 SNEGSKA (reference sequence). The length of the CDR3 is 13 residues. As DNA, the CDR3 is TGCAGTGCTAGACCCGGGACGCCAGATACGCAGTATTTT. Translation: CSARPGTPDTQYF.

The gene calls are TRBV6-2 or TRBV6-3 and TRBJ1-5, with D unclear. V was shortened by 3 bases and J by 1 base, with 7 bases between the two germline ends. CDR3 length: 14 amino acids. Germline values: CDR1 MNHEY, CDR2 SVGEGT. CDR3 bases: TGTGCCAGCAGTTATGTGATGAGCAATCAGCCCCAGCATTTT. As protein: CASSYVMSNQPQHF.

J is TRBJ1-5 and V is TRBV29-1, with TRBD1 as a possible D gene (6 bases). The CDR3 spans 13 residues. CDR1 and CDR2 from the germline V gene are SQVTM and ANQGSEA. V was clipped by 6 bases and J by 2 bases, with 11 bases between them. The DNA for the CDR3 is TGCAGCGTACAGACAGGTCGCAATCAGCCCCAGCATTTT. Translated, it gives CSVQTGRNQPQHF.

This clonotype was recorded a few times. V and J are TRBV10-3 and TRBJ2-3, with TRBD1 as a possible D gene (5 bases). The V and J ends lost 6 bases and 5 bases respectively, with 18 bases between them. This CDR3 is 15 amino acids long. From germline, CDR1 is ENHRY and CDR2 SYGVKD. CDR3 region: CAIRLGADARDTQYF. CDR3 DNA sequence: TGTGCCATCAGGCTTGGGGCGGACGCACGAGATACGCAGTATTTT.

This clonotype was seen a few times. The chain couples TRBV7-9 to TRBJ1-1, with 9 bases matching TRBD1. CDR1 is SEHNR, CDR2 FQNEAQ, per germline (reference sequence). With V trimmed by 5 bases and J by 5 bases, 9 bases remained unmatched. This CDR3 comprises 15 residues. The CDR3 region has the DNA TGTGCCAGCAGCGTAAGGGGACAGGGAGGAACTGAAGCTTTCTTT. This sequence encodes CASSVRGQGGTEAFF.

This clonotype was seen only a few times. As DNA, the CDR3 is TGCGCCAGCAGCTTGATTCCAGGGGGCAGTCATGGCTACACCTTC. Its translation is CASSLIPGGSHGYTF. V usage is TRBV5-1 and J usage is TRBJ1-2; TRBD1 agrees at 8 bases. The length of the CDR3 is 15 residues. V trimming: 1 base; J trimming: 6 bases; junction bases outside the gene matches: 8. From germline, CDR1 is SGHRS and CDR2 YFSETQ.

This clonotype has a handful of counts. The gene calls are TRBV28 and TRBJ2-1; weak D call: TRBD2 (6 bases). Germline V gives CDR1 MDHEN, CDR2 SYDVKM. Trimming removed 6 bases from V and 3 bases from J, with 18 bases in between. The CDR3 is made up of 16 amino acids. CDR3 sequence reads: CASSPTVGGVYNEQFF. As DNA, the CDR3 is TGTGCCAGCAGCCCGACGGTGGGGGGTGTCTACAATGAGCAGTTCTTC.

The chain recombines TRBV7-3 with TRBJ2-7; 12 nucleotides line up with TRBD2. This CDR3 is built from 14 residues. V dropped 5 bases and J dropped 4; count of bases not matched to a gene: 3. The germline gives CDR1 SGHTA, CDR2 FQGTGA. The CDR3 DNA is TGTGCCAGCAGCCGGACTAGCGGGAATTACGAGCAGTACTTC. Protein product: CASSRTSGNYEQYF. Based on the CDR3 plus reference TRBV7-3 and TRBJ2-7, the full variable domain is GAGVSQTPSNKVTEKGKYVELRCDPISGHTALYWYRQSLGQGPEFLIYFQGTGAADDSGLPNDRFFAVRPEGSVSTLKIQRTERGDSAVYLCASSRTSGNYEQYFGPGTRLTVT.

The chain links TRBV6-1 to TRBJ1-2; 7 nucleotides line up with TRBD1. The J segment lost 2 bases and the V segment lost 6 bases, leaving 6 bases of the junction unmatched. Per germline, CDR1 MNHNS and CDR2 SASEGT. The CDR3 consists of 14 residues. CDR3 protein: CASRNQQGNYGYTF. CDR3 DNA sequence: TGTGCCAGCAGAAACCAACAGGGGAACTATGGCTACACCTTC.

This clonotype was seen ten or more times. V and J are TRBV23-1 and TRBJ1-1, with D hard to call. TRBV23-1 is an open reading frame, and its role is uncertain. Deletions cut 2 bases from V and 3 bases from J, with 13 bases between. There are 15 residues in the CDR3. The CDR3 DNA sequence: TGCGCCAGCAGTCAAGAGGGAGAGGGATACACTGAAGCTTTCTTT. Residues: CASSQEGEGYTEAFF.

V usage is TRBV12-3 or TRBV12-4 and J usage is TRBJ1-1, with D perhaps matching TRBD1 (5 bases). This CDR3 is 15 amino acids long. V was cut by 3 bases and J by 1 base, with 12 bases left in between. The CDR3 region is CASSFTGPSNTEAFF. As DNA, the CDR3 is TGTGCCAGCAGTTTCACGGGACCGTCGAACACTGAAGCTTTCTTT.

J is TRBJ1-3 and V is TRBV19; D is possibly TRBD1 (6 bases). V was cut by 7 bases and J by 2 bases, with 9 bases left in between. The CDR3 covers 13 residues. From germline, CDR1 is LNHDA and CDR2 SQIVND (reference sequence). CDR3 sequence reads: CASTGAAGNTIYF. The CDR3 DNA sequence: TGTGCCAGTACGGGGGCAGCTGGAAACACCATATATTTT.

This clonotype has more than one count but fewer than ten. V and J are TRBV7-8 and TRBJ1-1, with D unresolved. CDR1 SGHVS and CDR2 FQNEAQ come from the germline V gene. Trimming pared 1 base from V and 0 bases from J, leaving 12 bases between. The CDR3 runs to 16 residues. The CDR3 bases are TGTGCCAGCAGCTTAGTTACGGGGTCCATGAACACTGAAGCTTTCTTT. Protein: CASSLVTGSMNTEAFF.

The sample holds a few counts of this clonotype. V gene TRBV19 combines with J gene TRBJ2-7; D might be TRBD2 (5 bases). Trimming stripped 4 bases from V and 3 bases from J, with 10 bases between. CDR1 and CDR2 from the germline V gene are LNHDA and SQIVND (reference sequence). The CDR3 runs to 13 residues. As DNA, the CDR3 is TGTGCCAGTAGTACCTCAGGAGGCTACGAGCAGTACTTC. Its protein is CASSTSGGYEQYF.

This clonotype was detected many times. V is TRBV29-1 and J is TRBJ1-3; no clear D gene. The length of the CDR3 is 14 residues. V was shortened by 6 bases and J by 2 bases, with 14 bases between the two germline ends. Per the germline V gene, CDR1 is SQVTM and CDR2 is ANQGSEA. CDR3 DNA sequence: TGCAGCGTCCGAGGGAGAATGGCTGGAAACACCATATATTTT. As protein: CSVRGRMAGNTIYF.

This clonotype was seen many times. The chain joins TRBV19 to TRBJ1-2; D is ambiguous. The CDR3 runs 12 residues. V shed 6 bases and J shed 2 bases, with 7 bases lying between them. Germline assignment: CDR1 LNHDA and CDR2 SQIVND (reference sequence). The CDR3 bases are TGTGCCAGTAGCCCCGGGAACTATGGCTACACCTTC. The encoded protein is CASSPGNYGYTF.

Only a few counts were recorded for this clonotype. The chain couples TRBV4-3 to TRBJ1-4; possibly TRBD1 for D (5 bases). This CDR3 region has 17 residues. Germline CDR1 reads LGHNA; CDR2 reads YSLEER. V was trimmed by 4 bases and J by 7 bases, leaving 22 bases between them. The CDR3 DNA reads TGCGCCAGCAGCCGAGCGAGCCAGGGTAGGAGAGGTGAAAAACTGTTTTTT. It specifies CASSRASQGRRGEKLFF.

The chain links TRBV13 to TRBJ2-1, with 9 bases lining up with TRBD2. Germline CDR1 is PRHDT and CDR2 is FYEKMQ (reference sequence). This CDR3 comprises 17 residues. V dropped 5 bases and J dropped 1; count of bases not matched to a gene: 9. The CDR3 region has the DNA TGTGCCAGCAGCCGACCGACGGCGGGAGGGTCCTACAATGAGCAGTTCTTC. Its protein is CASSRPTAGGSYNEQFF.

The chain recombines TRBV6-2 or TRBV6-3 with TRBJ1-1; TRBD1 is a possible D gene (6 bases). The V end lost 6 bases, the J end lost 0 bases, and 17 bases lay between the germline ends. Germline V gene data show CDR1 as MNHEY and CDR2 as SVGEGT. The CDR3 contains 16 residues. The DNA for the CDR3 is TGTGCCAGCAGACCCAGGGGAAGGGGGATGAACACTGAAGCTTTCTTT. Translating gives CASRPRGRGMNTEAFF.